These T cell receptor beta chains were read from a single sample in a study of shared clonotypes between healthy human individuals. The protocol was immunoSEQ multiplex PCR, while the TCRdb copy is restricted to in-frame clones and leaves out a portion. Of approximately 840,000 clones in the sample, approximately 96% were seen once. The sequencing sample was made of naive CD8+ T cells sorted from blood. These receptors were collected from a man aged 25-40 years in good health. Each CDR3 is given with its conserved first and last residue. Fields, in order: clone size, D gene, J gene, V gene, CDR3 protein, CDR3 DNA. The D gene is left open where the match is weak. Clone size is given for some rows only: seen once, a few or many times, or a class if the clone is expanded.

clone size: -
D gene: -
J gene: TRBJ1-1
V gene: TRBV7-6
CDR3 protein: CASSLGGRTEAFF
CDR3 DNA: TGTGCCAGCAGCTTAGGGGGGAGGACTGAAGCTTTCTTT

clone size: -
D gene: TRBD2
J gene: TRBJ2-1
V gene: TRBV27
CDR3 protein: CASGSGSSSYNEQFF
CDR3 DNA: TGTGCCAGCGGTAGCGGGAGTTCATCCTACAATGAGCAGTTCTTC

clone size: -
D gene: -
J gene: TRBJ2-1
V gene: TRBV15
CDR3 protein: CATSRHSNSYNEQFF
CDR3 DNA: TGTGCCACCAGCAGACACTCGAACTCCTACAATGAGCAGTTCTTC

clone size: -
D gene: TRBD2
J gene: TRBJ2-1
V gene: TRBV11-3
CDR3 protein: CASSRGTSSEQFF
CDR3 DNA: TGTGCCAGCAGTAGGGGGACTAGCAGTGAGCAGTTCTTC

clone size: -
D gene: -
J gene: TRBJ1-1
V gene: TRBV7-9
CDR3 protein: CASSLVREAEAFF
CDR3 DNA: TGTGCCAGCAGCTTAGTGAGAGAGGCTGAAGCTTTCTTT

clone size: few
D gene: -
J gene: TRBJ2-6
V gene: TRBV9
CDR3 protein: CASSALNVLTF
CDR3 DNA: TGTGCCAGCAGCGCTCTCAACGTCCTGACTTTC

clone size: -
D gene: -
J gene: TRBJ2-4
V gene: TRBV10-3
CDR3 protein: CAISESRSGKNIQYF
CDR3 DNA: TGTGCCATCAGTGAGTCGAGGTCGGGCAAAAACATTCAGTACTTC

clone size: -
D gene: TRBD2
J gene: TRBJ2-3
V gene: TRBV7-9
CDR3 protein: CASSPQPGLAPDTQYF
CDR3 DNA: TGTGCCAGCAGCCCCCAGCCGGGACTAGCCCCAGATACGCAGTATTTT

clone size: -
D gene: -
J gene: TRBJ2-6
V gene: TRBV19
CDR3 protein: CASRLQDSGANVLTF
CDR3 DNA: TGTGCCAGTAGATTACAGGATTCTGGGGCCAACGTCCTGACTTTC

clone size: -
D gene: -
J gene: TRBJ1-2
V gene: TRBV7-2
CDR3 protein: CASSLLGAGYTF
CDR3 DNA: TGTGCCAGCAGCTTATTGGGGGCTGGCTACACCTTC

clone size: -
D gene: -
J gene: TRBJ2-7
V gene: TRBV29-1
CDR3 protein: CSAFGTEGNEQYF
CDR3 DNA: TGCAGCGCCTTCGGGACCGAAGGGAACGAGCAGTACTTC

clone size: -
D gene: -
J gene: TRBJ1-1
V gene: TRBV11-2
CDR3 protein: CASSPQLDRDTEAFF
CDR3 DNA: TGTGCCAGCAGCCCTCAACTAGACCGGGACACTGAAGCTTTCTTT